This TCR beta chain was captured by sequencing in a study of cytomegalovirus exposure and HLA in healthy donors. Study conclusions and caveats: Roughly uniform sequencing depth across donors was assumed, possibly incorrectly. Accurate prediction of HLA-A and HLA-B alleles (for most subjects) was reportedly achieved from TCR beta sequences. Of the V segments, some could not be distinguished, including TRBV6-2 and TRBV6-3, and were excluded.

Germline V lookup: CDR1 MNHNS, CDR2 SASEGT. The CDR3 has 15 amino acids. Trimming removed 0 bases from V and 0 bases from J, with 6 bases in between. With 60 Vbeta and 13 Jbeta primers, the PCR was carried out. Clones were read by immunoSEQ multiplex PCR, and TCRdb kept only the in-frame ones, dropping some. The sample shows approximately 130,000 clones, around 81% of them seen only once. Turning to this clone: The antigen remains undetermined.

The receptor's source is a woman aged 35 to 49 in good health and CMV-seronegative. The sequenced sample was PBMCs. The chain links TRBV6-1 to TRBJ2-4, with D uncertain. In DNA form, the CDR3 reads TGTGCCAGCAGTGAAGCGACACTAGCCAAAAACATTCAGTACTTC. Translation: CASSEATLAKNIQYF.